This T cell receptor beta chain was obtained from a study of shared clonotypes between healthy human individuals. The method was immunoSEQ multiplex PCR; TCRdb's version includes in-frame clones alone and lacks a portion of them. The data hold roughly 2.4 million clones, with under 97% observed a single time. About this clone itself: The antigen remains unidentified.

Germline values: CDR1 SGHTA, CDR2 FQGTGA. V was clipped by 5 bases and J by 2 bases, with 12 bases between them. The CDR3 loop spans 14 amino acids. The study's findings and limits: It was the non-shared clonotypes that had lower generation probabilities than clonotypes shared by all four donors. Represented diversity, genetic and exposure-history alike, was limited by few donors.

The sample was naive CD4+ T cells sorted from blood. Subset denoted: CD45RA+ positively selected. The receptor's source is a man between 18 and 29 years old in good health. The chain has TRBV7-3 and TRBJ2-5, with no clear D. The CDR3 DNA reads TGTGCCAGCAGCCCACACGGTCTACAAGAGACCCAGTACTTC. Residues: CASSPHGLQETQYF.